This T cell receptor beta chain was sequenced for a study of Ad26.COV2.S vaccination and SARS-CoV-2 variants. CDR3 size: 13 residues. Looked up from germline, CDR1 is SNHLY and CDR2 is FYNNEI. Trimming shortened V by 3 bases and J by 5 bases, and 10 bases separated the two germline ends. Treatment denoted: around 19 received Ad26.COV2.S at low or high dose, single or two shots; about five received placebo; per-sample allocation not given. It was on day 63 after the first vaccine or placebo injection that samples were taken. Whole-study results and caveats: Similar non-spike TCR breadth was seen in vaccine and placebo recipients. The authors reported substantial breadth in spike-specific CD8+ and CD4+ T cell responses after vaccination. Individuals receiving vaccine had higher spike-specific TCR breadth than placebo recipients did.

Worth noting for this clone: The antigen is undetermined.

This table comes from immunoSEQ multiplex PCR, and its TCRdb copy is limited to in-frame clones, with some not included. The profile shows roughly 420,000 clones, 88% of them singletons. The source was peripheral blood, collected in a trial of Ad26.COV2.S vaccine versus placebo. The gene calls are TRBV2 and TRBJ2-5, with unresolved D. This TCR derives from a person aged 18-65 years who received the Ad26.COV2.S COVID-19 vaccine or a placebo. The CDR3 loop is CASSEPPVETQYF. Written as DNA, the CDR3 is TGTGCCAGCAGTGAGCCGCCTGTTGAGACCCAGTACTTC.